The 19 T cell receptor beta chains below come from one sample, sequenced in a study of T cell responses to AZD1222 COVID-19 vaccine. Repertoires were generated with immunoSEQ multiplex PCR, while TCRdb's copy carries only in-frame clones and drops some. The sample lists more than 95,000 clones, about 90% seen once, with 4.2% in the top ten. The specimen comprised peripheral blood, sampled on day 0 of AZD1222 vaccination. These receptors were obtained from an adult in good health.

The chain uses TRBV10-3 and TRBJ1-6, with TRBD1 matching 7 bases. Germline V lookup: CDR1 ENHRY, CDR2 SYGVKD. The CDR3 is 15 amino acids. Germline trimming cut 0 bases from V and 10 bases from J; bases unmatched to any gene: 6. CDR3 in amino acids: CAISESDPGGSPLHF. The CDR3 region has the DNA TGTGCCATCAGTGAGTCGGACCCAGGGGGGTCACCCCTCCACTTT.

V is TRBV7-2 and J is TRBJ1-1; 7 bases agree with TRBD1. V lost 2 bases and J lost 1; bases outside the gene matches: 10. Germline V lookup: CDR1 SGHTA, CDR2 FQGNSA. The CDR3 is 17 residues long. The CDR3 here is CASSLRGTEHKNTEAFF. As DNA, the CDR3 is TGTGCCAGCAGCTTACGGGGGACAGAGCATAAGAACACTGAAGCTTTCTTT.

V gene TRBV10-1 combines with J gene TRBJ1-5; D not resolved. The V and J ends lost 0 bases and 3 bases respectively, with 0 bases between them. Germline-derived CDR1 and CDR2 are WNHNN and SYGVQD (reference sequence). The CDR3 has 12 amino acids. CDR3 coding DNA: TGCGCCAGCAGTGAGTCCAATCAGCCCCAGCATTTT. Its translation: CASSESNQPQHF.

V and J are TRBV19 and TRBJ2-5; 7 nucleotides align to TRBD2. V dropped 3 bases and J dropped 0; count of bases not matched to a gene: 7. From germline, CDR1 is LNHDA and CDR2 SQIVND (reference sequence). This CDR3 comprises 16 residues. Here the CDR3 DNA reads TGTGCCAGTAGTATGCCAACTAGCGCGAACCAAGAGACCCAGTACTTC. Amino acid sequence: CASSMPTSANQETQYF.

The chain has TRBV29-1 and TRBJ2-7; no clear D gene. CDR1 and CDR2 (germline): SQVTM, ANQGSEA. Trimming took off 2 bases at V and 4 bases at J, with 12 bases between the two ends. This CDR3 is built from 13 residues. CDR3 region: CSVEISMTYEQYF. CDR3 nucleotide sequence: TGCAGCGTTGAAATCTCAATGACTTACGAGCAGTACTTC.

CDR3 nucleotides: TGTGCCAGCAGTTTAGGGCAATTCCGTGCTGGCTACACCTTC. Amino acid sequence: CASSLGQFRAGYTF. J is TRBJ1-2 and V is TRBV27; no clear D gene. Germline loops: CDR1 MNHEY, CDR2 SMNVEV (reference sequence). V dropped 2 bases and J dropped 7 bases, with 14 bases sitting between them. The CDR3 totals 14 residues.

The rearrangement links TRBV7-6 to TRBJ2-7, with unresolved D. Trimming shortened V by 1 base and J by 0 bases, and 13 bases separated the two germline ends. The CDR3 consists of 16 residues. From germline, CDR1 is SGHVS and CDR2 FNYEAQ. CDR3: CASSLVGATSSYEQYF. In nucleotides, the CDR3 is TGTGCCAGCAGCTTAGTAGGTGCAACAAGCTCCTACGAGCAGTACTTC.

The rearrangement uses TRBV7-3 and TRBJ2-6; D remains ambiguous. Germline assignment: CDR1 SGHTA and CDR2 FQGTGA. The CDR3 contains 16 residues. The germline V and J ends were trimmed by 1 base and 4 bases, with 11 bases remaining between them. CDR3 coding DNA: TGTGCCAGCAGCTTAAGGCGAGAGCCCGGGGCCAACGTCCTGACTTTC. This translates into CASSLRREPGANVLTF.

This chain connects TRBV7-9 to TRBJ2-3; 8 bases line up with TRBD1. After removal of 4 bases from V and 0 bases from J, the junction contained 3 bases not matched to a gene. The CDR3 sequence is 15 residues long. The germline V gene has CDR1 SEHNR and CDR2 FQNEAQ (reference sequence). The CDR3: CASSSTGESTDTQYF. CDR3 nucleotide sequence: TGTGCCAGCAGCTCGACAGGGGAGAGCACAGATACGCAGTATTTT. Together with reference TRBV7-9 and TRBJ2-3, the CDR3 gives the full variable domain: DTGVSQNPRHKITKRGQNVTFRCDPISEHNRLYWYRQTLGQGPEFLTYFQNEAQLEKSRLLSDRFSAERPKGSFSTLEIQRTEQGDSAMYLCASSSTGESTDTQYFGPGTRLTVL.

The chain uses TRBV19 and TRBJ2-1, with 9 positions matching TRBD2. V shed 0 bases and J 0 bases; nucleotides not matched to a gene: 12. There are 20 residues in the CDR3. Germline V lookup: CDR1 LNHDA, CDR2 SQIVND (reference sequence). The CDR3 is CASSIELGLARYGSYNEQFF. CDR3 coding DNA: TGTGCCAGTAGTATAGAATTAGGACTAGCGAGATACGGCTCCTACAATGAGCAGTTCTTC.

J is TRBJ1-1 and V is TRBV28, with 8 nucleotides matching TRBD1. The trim removed 4 bases at V and 4 bases at J, leaving 11 bases unmatched. Germline values: CDR1 MDHEN, CDR2 SYDVKM. CDR3 length: 16 amino acids. CDR3 loop: CASSSGDRWSGTEAFF. In nucleotides, the CDR3 is TGTGCCAGCAGTTCCGGGGACAGGTGGAGTGGCACTGAAGCTTTCTTT.

The J gene is TRBJ2-6, the V gene TRBV5-1; the D is unclear. This CDR3 has 13 residues. In germline, CDR1 is SGHRS, CDR2 YFSETQ. The ends were cut back, 6 bases at V and 2 bases at J, with 6 bases in the middle. The CDR3 nucleotides read TGCGCCAGCAAGGAACCTGGGGCCAACGTCCTGACTTTC. This gives the protein CASKEPGANVLTF.

The CDR3 here is CASSLPGLLLGEQYF. The CDR3 region has the DNA TGTGCCAGCAGCTTACCGGGACTACTTCTGGGGGAGCAGTACTTC. The chain links TRBV7-2 to TRBJ2-7; 7 nucleotides match TRBD2. The CDR3 length is 15 residues. The J segment lost 7 bases and the V segment lost 2 bases, leaving 11 bases of the junction unmatched. Germline CDR1 SGHTA, CDR2 FQGNSA.

The CDR3 nucleotides read TGTGCCAGCAGCCCCGGGGGGGGAGGCAATCAGCCCCAGCATTTT. It specifies CASSPGGGGNQPQHF. The chain recombines TRBV7-2 with TRBJ1-5; possibly TRBD1 for D (5 bases). The CDR3 consists of 15 residues. Germline-derived CDR1 and CDR2 are SGHTA and FQGNSA. V was pared by 5 bases and J by 2 bases, with 13 bases between.

The chain employs TRBV11-2 and TRBJ2-7, with no clear D. Germline V gives CDR1 SGHAT, CDR2 FQNNGV. The CDR3 spans 12 residues. V lost 3 bases and J 2 bases, leaving 5 bases between the germline ends. The chain's CDR3 is CASSFVAYEQYF. The CDR3 DNA is TGTGCCAGCAGCTTTGTTGCCTACGAGCAGTACTTC. Complete variable domain (other parts from reference TRBV11-2 and TRBJ2-7): EAGVAQSPRYKIIEKRQSVAFWCNPISGHATLYWYQQILGQGPKLLIQFQNNGVVDDSQLPKDRFSAERLKGVDSTLKIQPAKLEDSAVYLCASSFVAYEQYFGPGTRLTVT.

This clone was recorded a few times. The V call is TRBV5-1, the J call TRBJ1-4; D is ambiguous. The CDR3 consists of 12 residues. V gave up 0 bases and J gave up 7 bases, with 4 bases separating them. Germline assignment: CDR1 SGHRS and CDR2 YFSETQ. Here the CDR3 DNA reads TGCGCCAGCAGCTTGGATTTTGAAAAACTGTTTTTT. Protein sequence: CASSLDFEKLFF.

V gene TRBV15 combines with J gene TRBJ2-7; TRBD1 agrees at 9 bases. V lost 4 bases to trimming and J lost 4 bases; unmatched junction nucleotides: 8. This CDR3 has 15 amino acids. The germline gives CDR1 LNHNV, CDR2 YYDKDF (reference sequence). CDR3 in DNA: TGTGCCACCAGCACGAAACAGGGGGCGCGATACGAGCAGTACTTC. Its translation is CATSTKQGARYEQYF.

V gene TRBV5-4 combines with J gene TRBJ2-1; 12 nucleotides agree with TRBD2. Germline lookup yields CDR1 SGHNT and CDR2 YYREEE (reference sequence). The CDR3 covers 16 residues. J was trimmed by 7 bases and V by 4 bases; bases with no gene match: 9. As DNA, the CDR3 is TGTGCCAGCAGCAAAGCTCTAGCGGGAGGGGAGAATGAGCAGTTCTTC. As protein: CASSKALAGGENEQFF. Using reference TRBV5-4 and TRBJ2-1 for the parts outside the CDR3, the full variable domain is ETGVTQSPTHLIKTRGQQVTLRCSSQSGHNTVSWYQQALGQGPQFIFQYYREEENGRGNFPPRFSGLQFPNYSSELNVNALELDDSALYLCASSKALAGGENEQFFGPGTRLTVL.

The V and J genes are TRBV7-2 and TRBJ1-1; 9 nucleotides line up with TRBD1. The length of the CDR3 is 14 residues. Germline trimming cut 4 bases from V and 6 bases from J; bases unmatched to any gene: 6. CDR1 SGHTA and CDR2 FQGNSA come from the germline V gene. The CDR3 region has the DNA TGTGCCAGCAGCTCTGGGACAGGGAGGGCTGAAGCTTTCTTT. It translates to CASSSGTGRAEAFF.